This entry features one TCR beta chain sequence. Source study methods: Using reference gene primer amplification, nucleated cell counts were estimated. Produced via immunoSEQ multiplex PCR; TCRdb's table is partial and in-frame only. V and J calls and clone size are as listed in that table; D and trimming were resolved from the DNA. The sample shows over 80,000 clones, about 80% of them seen only once. This sample is part of a study of blood T cell repertoires in COVID-19. The wider study: Material from acute and convalescent COVID-19 was sourced from the United States, Italy and Spain. T cells, B-cell-depleted T cells, or PBMCs supplied cDNA or gDNA.

The CDR3 runs 18 residues. The sequencing sample was made of peripheral blood. The clonotype originates from a woman between 65 and 79 years old with acute or convalescent COVID-19. The chain recombines TRBV7-5 with TRBJ2-7; TRBD2, the table's D call, was not compared with the DNA. TRBV7-5 is labeled a pseudogene. The CDR3 loop reads CVRSLARENEGGSREQYF. For the CDR3, the DNA is TGTGTCAGAAGCTTAGCGCGGGAGAATGAGGGGGGGTCTCGCGAGCAGTACTTC.